The clone carrying this T cell receptor (beta chain) was picked up many times. Antigen specificity is unknown. The sample comes from a study of early T cells in non-severe SARS-CoV-2 infection. V gave up 4 bases and J gave up 4 bases, with 9 bases separating them. This CDR3 is built from 13 residues. Germline CDR1 is SGHDT and CDR2 is YYEEEE. TCRdb used MiXCR to reprocess the 5' RACE reads, holding one entry per CDR3 protein. This table has 65,000 to 70,000 distinct CDR3 sequences, more than 9% appearing once. Study-level results: Missing private and CD4 specificities, VDJdb matching favored anti-spike CD8 responses.

The receptor's source is an adult who was a healthcare worker with PCR-confirmed SARS-CoV-2 infection or an uninfected control (not recorded which). Sequences were obtained from whole blood. This chain uses TRBV5-6 with TRBJ2-1; possible D gene TRBD2, 5 bases. CDR3 nucleotide sequence: TGTGCCAGCAGCCCGGGGAAATACAATGAGCAGTTCTTC. This sequence encodes CASSPGKYNEQFF.